The present entry profiles one TCR beta chain with its context. Its antigen is not identified. Germline values: CDR1 SNHLY, CDR2 FYNNEI. V was clipped by 6 bases and J by 5 bases, with 10 bases between them. The CDR3 is made up of 13 amino acids. This entry is derived from a study of cytomegalovirus exposure and HLA in healthy donors. 13 Jbeta primers and 60 Vbeta primers were used for the PCR. Profiling relied on immunoSEQ multiplex PCR, and the TCRdb table lists in-frame clones only, not all of them. The sample records 200,000 or so clones, around four fifths being singletons. Study-wide findings and caveats: Differences between HLA loci emerged in a later analysis of TCR association rates, with DRB1 most and HLA-C fewest. Specificity of a few CMV-associated chains for CMV antigens was verified in vitro. Further analysis, carried out later, found HLA-associated TCR beta chains more clonally expanded than equally common other chains.

The sequence derives from a male donor in good health and CMV-seronegative. This rearrangement joins TRBV2 to TRBJ2-2, with D perhaps matching TRBD1 (6 bases). The specimen sequenced was PBMCs. The CDR3 region has the DNA TGTGCCAGCAGACAGGGTTGGACCGGGGAGCTGTTTTTT. It is translated as CASRQGWTGELFF. The full variable domain, rest sourced from reference TRBV2 and TRBJ2-2, is EPEVTQTPSHQVTQMGQEVILRCVPISNHLYFYWYRQILGQKVEFLVSFYNNEISEKSEIFDDQFSVERPDGSNFTLKIRSTKLEDSAMYFCASRQGWTGELFFGEGSRLTVL.